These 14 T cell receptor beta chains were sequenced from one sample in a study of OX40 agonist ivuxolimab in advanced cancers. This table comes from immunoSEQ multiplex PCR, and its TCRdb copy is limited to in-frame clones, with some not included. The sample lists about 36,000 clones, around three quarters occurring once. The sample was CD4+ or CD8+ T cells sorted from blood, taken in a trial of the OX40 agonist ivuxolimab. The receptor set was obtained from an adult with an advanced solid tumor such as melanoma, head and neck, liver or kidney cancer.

CDR3 in DNA: TGTGCCAGCAGCTTCCGGGACAGGGGTTTAGTCGGGGAGCTGTTTTTT. It codes for CASSFRDRGLVGELFF. The rearrangement uses TRBV5-8 and TRBJ2-2, with 10 bases fitting TRBD1. Germline CDR1 and CDR2: SGHTS and YDEGEE. The CDR3 spans 16 residues. Trimming cost V 2 bases and J 7 bases; bases outside gene matches: 8.

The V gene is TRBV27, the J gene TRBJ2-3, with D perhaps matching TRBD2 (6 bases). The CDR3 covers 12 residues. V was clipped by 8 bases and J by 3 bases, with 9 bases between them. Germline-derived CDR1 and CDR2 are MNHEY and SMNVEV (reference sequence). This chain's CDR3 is CASGRRTDTQYF. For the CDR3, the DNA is TGTGCCAGCGGGAGGAGAACAGATACGCAGTATTTT.

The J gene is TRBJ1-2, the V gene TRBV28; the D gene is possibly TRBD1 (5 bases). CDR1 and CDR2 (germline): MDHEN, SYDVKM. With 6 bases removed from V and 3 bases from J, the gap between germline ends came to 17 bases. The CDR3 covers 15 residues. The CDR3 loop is CASSRNIDRYYGYTF. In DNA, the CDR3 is TGTGCCAGCAGCCGTAATATAGACAGATACTATGGCTACACCTTC.

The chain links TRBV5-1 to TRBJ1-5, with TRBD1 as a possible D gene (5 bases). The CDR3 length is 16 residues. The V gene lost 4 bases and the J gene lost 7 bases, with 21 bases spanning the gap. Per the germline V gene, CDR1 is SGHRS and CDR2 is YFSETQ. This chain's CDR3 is CASSDAVGEEDQPQHF. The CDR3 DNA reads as TGCGCCAGCAGCGATGCGGTGGGGGAAGAAGACCAGCCCCAGCATTTT.

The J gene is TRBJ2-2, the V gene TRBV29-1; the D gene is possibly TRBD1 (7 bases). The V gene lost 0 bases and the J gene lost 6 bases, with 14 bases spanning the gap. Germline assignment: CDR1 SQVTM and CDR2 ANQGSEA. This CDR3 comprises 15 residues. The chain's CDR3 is CSVEDSGGYSGELFF. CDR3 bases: TGCAGCGTTGAAGATTCAGGGGGGTATTCCGGGGAGCTGTTTTTT.

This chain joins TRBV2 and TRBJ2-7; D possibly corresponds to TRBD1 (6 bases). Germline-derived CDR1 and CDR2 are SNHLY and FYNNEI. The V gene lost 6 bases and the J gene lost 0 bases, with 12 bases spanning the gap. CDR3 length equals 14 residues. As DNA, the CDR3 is TGTGCCAGCAGGAACCGGGACATCTCCTACGAGCAGTACGTC. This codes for CASRNRDISYEQYV.

The CDR3, as DNA: TGTGCCACCAGCAGATCAACCGGGAACAACTATGGCTACACCTTC. Translating it yields CATSRSTGNNYGYTF. The chain carries TRBV15 and TRBJ1-2, with D unresolved. Trimming stripped 2 bases from V and 2 bases from J, with 12 bases between. This CDR3 has 15 amino acids. In germline, CDR1 is LNHNV, CDR2 YYDKDF (reference sequence).

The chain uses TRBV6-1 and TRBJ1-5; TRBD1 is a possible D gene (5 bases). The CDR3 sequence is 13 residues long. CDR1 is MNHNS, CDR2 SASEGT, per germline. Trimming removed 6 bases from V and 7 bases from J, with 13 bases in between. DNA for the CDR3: TGTGCCAGCAGGACAGAATCGGGACAGCCCCAGCATTTT. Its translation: CASRTESGQPQHF.

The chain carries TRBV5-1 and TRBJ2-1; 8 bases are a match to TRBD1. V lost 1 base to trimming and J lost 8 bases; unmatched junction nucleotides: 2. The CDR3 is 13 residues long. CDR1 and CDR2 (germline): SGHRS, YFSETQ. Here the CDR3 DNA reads TGCGCCAGCAGCTTGACAGGGGGATATGAGCAGTTCTTC. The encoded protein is CASSLTGGYEQFF.

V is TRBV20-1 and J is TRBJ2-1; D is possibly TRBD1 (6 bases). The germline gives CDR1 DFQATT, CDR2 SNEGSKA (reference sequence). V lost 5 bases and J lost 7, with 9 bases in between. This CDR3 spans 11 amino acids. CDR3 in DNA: TGCAGTGCTCTCAGGGGAAATGAGCAGTTCTTC. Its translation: CSALRGNEQFF.

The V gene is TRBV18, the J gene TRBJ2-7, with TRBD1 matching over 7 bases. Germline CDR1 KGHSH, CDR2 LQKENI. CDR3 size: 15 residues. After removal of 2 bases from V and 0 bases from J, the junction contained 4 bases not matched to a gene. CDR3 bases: TGTGCCAGCTCACCAGGGACAGTAAACTCCTACGAGCAGTACTTC. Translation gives CASSPGTVNSYEQYF.

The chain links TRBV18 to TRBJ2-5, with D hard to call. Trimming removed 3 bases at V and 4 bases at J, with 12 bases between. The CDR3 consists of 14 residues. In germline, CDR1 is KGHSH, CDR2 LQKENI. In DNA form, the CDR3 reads TGTGCCAGCTCACCCTCCGGACCCTCAGAGACCCAGTACTTC. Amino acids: CASSPSGPSETQYF.

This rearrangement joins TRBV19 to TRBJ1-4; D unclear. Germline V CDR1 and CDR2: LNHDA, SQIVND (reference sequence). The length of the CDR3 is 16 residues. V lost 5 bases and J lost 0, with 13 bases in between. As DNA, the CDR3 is TGTGCCAGTAGTCCAGGACGGACTGCAACTAATGAAAAACTGTTTTTT. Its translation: CASSPGRTATNEKLFF.

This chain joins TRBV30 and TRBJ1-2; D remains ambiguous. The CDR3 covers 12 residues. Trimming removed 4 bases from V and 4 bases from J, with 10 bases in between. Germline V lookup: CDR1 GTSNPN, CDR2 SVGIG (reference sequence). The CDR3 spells CAWNGGGYGYTF. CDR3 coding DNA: TGTGCCTGGAACGGCGGAGGCTATGGCTACACCTTC.